This T cell receptor (beta chain) was observed in a study of blood T cell repertoires in COVID-19. Study in general: The United States, Italy and Spain provided the acute and convalescent COVID-19 samples. T cells, B-cell-depleted T cells, or PBMCs supplied cDNA or gDNA.

The germline gives CDR1 SSHAT, CDR2 FNYEAQ (reference sequence). The CDR3 runs to 14 residues. The data were produced by immunoSEQ multiplex PCR, yet TCRdb's version contains in-frame clones alone and is incomplete. The sample lists over 150,000 clones, approximately 86% occurring once. Points on this clone: A read error may account for a junction end that differs from germline.

This chain connects TRBV7-7 to TRBJ2-2; D is perhaps TRBD2 (6 bases). The clonotype comes from a man in his forties with active or convalescent COVID-19. Sequences were obtained from peripheral blood. The CDR3 here is CASTAGGSTGELFF. CDR3 nucleotide sequence: TGTGCTAGCACCGCAGGAGGGTCCACCGGGGAGCTGTTTTTT.